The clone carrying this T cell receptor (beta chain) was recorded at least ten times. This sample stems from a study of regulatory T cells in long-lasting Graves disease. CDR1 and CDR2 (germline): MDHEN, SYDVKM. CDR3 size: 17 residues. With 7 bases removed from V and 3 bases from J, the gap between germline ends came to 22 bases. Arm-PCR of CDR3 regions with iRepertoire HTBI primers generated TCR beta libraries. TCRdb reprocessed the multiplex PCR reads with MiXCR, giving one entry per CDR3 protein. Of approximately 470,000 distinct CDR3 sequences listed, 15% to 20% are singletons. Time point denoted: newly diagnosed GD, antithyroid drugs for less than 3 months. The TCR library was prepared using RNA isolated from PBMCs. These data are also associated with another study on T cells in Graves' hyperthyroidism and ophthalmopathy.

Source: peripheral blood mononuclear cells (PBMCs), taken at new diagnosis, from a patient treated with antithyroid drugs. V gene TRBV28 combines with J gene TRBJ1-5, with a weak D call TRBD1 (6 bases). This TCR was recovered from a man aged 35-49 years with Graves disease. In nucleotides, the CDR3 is TGTGCCAGCACCTCTTCGTTACTGCAGGGGTTCAATCAGCCCCAGCATTTT. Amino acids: CASTSSLLQGFNQPQHF. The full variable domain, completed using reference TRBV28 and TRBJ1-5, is DVKVTQSSRYLVKRTGEKVFLECVQDMDHENMFWYRQDPGLGLRLIYFSYDVKMKEKGDIPEGYSVSREKKERFSLILESASTNQTSMYLCASTSSLLQGFNQPQHFGDGTRLSIL.